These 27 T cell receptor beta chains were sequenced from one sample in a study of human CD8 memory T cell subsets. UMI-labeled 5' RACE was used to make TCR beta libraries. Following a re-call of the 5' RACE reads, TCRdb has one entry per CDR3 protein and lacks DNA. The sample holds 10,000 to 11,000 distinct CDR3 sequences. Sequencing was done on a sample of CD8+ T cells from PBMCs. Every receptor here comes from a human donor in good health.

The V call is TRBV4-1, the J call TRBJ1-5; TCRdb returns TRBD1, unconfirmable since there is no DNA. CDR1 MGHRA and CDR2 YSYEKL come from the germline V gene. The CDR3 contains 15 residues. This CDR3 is CASSQEWQGHQPQHF.

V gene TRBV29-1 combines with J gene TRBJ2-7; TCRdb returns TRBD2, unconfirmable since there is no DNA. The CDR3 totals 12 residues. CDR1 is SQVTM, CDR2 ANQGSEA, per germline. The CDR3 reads CSVKGPQYEQYF.

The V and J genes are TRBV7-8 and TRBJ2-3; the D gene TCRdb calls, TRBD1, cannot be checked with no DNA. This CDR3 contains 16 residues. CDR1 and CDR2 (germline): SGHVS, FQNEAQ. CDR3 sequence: CASRDLGGSNTDTQYF.

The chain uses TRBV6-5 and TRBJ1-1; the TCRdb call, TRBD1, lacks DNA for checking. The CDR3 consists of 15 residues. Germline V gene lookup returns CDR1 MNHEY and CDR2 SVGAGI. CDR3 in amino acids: CASRAEAGGLTEAFF.

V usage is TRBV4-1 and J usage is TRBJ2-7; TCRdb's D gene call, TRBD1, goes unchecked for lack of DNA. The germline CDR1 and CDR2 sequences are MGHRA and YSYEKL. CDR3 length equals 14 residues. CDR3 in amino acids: CASSLRDTEGEQYF.

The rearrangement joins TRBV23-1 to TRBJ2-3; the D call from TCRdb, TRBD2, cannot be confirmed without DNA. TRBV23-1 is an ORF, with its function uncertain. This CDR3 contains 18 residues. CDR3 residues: CASGRLAGDTTSTDTQYF.

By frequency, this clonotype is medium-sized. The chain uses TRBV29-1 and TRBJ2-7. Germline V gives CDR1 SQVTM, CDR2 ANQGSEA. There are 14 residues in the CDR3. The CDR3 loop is CSVEDPGSSYEQYF.

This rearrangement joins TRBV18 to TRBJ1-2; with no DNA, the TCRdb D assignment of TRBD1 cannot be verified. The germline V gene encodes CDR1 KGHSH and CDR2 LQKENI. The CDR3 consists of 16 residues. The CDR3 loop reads CASSPNQGRRRDGYTF.

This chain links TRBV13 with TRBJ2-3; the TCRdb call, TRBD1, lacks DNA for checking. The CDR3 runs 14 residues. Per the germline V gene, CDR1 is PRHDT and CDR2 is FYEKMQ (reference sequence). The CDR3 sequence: CASSYGTGTDTQYF.

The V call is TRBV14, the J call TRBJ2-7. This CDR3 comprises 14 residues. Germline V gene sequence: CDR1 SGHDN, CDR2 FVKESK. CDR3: CASSQPESSYEQYF. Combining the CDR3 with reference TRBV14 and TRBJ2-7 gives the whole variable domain EAGVTQFPSHSVIEKGQTVTLRCDPISGHDNLYWYRRVMGKEIKFLLHFVKESKQDESGMPNNRFLAERTGGTYSTLKVQPAELEDSGVYFCASSQPESSYEQYFGPGTRLTVT.

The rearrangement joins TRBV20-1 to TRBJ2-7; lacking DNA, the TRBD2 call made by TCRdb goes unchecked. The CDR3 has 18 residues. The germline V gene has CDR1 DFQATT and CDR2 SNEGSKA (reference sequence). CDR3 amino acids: CSASGSGTSGSELYEQYF.

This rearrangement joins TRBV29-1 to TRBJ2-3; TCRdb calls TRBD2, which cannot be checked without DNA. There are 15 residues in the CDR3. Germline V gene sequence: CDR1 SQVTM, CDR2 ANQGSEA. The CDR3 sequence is CSVAGQRPSTDTQYF.

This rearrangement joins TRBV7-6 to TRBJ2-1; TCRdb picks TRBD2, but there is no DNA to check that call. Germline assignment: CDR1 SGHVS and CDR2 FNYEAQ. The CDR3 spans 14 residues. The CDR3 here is CASSLRGGLNEQFF.

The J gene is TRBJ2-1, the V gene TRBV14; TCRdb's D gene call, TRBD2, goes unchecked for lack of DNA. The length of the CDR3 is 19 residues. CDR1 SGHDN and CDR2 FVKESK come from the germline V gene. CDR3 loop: CASSQDPPTDLAGDNEQFF.

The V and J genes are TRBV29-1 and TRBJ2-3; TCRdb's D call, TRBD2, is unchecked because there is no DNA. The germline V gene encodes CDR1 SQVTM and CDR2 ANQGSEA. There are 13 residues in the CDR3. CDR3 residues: CSVTLAGADTQYF.

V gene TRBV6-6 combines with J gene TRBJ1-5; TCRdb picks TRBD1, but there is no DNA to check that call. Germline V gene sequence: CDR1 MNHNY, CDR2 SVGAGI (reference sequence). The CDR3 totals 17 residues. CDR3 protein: CASSYSAGTDSNQPQHF.

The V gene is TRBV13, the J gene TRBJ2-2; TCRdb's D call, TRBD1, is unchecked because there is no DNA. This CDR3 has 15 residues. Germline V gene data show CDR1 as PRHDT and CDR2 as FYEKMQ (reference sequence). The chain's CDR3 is CASSGGQGRAGELFF.

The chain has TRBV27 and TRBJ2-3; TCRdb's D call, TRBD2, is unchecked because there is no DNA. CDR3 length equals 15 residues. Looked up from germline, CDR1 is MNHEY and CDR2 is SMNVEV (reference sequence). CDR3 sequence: CASSFETSGTDTQYF.

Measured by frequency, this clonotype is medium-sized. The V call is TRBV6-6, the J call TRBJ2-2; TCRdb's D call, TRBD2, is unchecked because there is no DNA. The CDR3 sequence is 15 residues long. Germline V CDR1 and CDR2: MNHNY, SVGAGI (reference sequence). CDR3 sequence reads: CASSTLGGWTGELFF.

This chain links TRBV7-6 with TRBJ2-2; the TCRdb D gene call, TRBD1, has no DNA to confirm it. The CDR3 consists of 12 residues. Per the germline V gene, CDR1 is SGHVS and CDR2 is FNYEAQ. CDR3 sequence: CASRATGWELFF.

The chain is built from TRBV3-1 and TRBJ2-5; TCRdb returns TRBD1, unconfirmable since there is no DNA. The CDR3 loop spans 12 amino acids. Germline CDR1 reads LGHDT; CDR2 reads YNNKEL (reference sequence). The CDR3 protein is CASSRQGETQYF.

CDR3: CATSRDGRANTGELFF. V gene TRBV15 combines with J gene TRBJ2-2. The CDR3 loop spans 16 amino acids. CDR1 is LNHNV, CDR2 YYDKDF, per germline (reference sequence).

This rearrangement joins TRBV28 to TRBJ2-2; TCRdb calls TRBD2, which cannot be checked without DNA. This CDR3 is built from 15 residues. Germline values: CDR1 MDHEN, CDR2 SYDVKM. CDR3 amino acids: CASSLGLLNVGELFF.

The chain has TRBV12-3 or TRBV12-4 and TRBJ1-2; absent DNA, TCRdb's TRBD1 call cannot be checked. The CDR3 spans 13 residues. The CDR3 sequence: CASSLAQAYGYTF.

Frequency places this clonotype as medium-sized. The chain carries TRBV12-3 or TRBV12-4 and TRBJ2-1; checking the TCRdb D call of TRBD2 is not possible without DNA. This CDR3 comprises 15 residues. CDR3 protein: CASSSGGASYNEQFF.

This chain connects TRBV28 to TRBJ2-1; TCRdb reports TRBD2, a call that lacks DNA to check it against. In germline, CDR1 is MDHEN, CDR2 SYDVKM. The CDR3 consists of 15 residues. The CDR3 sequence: CASSLRTPTSDEQFF.

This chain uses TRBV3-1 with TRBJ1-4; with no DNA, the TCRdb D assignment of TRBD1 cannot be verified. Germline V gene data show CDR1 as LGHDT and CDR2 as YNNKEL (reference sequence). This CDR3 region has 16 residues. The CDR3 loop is CASSQVMVATGGKLFF.